This T cell receptor beta chain originates from a study of blood T cell repertoires in COVID-19. Study details: There were acute and convalescent COVID-19 samples, and they came from the United States, Italy and Spain. Sources were T cells, B-cell-depleted T cells, or PBMCs; the material itself was cDNA or gDNA.

Original methodology: Amplified reference gene primers provided the basis for estimating nucleated cell counts. Produced via immunoSEQ multiplex PCR; TCRdb's table is partial and in-frame only. V, J and clone size were drawn from that table, and D and trimming were deduced from the DNA. The table records about 220,000 clones, more than 65% of them present only once. CDR3 length: 15 amino acids. The trim removed 5 bases at V and 4 bases at J, leaving 4 bases unmatched. Germline CDR1 reads MNHEY; CDR2 reads SMNVEV (reference sequence). Sample: peripheral blood. The chain combines TRBV27 with TRBJ2-1; 11 nucleotides agree with TRBD2. The sequence was collected from a woman of 80 years or more with acute or convalescent COVID-19. For the CDR3, the DNA is TGTGCCAGCAGTATGACTAGCGGGACGTACAATGAGCAGTTCTTC. It encodes CASSMTSGTYNEQFF.